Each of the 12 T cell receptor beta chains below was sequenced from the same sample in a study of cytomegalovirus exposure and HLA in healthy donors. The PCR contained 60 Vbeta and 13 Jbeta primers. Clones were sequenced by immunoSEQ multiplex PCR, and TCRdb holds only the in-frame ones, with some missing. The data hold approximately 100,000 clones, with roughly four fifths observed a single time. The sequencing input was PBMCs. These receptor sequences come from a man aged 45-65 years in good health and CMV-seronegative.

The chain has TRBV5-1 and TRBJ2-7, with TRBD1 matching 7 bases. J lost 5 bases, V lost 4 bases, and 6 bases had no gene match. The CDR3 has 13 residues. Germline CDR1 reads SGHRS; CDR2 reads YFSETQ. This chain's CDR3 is CASSMDRMNEQYF. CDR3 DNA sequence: TGCGCCAGCAGCATGGACAGGATGAACGAGCAGTACTTC.

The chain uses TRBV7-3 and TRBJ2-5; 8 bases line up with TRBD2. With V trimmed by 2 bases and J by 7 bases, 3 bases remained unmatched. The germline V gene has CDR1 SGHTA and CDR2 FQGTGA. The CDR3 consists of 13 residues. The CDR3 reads CASSLGRGGTQYF. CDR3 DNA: TGTGCCAGCAGCTTAGGCCGGGGGGGGACCCAGTACTTC.

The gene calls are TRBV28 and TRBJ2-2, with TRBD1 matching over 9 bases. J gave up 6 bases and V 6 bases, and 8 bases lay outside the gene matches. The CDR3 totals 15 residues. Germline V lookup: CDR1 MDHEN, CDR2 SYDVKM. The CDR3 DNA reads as TGTGCCAGCAGGGGGGACAGGGATAGAGCCGGGGAGCTGTTTTTT. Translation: CASRGDRDRAGELFF.

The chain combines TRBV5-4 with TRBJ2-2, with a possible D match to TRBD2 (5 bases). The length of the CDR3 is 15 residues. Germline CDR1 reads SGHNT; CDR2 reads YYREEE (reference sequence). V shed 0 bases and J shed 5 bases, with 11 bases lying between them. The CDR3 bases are TGTGCCAGCAGCTTGGGAGGGAAAGAAACCGGGGAGCTGTTTTTT. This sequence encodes CASSLGGKETGELFF.

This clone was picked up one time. CDR3: CASSLNLNTGELFF. CDR3 DNA: TGTGCCAGCAGCTTAAACTTGAACACCGGGGAGCTGTTTTTT. The rearrangement links TRBV7-2 to TRBJ2-2; no firm D call. Trimming shortened V by 2 bases and J by 1 base, and 5 bases separated the two germline ends. This CDR3 has 14 amino acids. Germline CDR1 SGHTA, CDR2 FQGNSA.

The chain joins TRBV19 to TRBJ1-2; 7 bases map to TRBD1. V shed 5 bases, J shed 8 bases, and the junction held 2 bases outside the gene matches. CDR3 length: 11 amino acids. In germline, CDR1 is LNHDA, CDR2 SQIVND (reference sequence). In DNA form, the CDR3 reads TGTGCCAGTAGTCTAGGGGGCGGCTACACCTTC. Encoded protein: CASSLGGGYTF.

DNA for the CDR3: TGTGCCAGCAGCCTTTTGGGACAGGGTTCTGGCTACACCTTC. Its translation: CASSLLGQGSGYTF. The chain couples TRBV12-1 to TRBJ1-2; the table's D call, TRBD1, was not checked against the DNA. TRBV12-1 corresponds to a pseudogene. CDR3 length: 14 amino acids.

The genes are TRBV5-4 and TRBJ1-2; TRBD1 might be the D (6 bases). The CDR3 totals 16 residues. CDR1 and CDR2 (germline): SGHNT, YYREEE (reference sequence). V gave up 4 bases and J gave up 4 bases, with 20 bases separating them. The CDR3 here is CASSLSGGRPGYGYTF. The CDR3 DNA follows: TGTGCCAGCAGCCTTAGTGGGGGCCGCCCTGGCTATGGCTACACCTTC.

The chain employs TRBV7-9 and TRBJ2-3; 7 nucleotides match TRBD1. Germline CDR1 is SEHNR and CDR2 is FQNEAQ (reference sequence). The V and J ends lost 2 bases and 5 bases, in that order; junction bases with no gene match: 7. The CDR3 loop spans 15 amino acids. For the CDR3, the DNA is TGTGCCAGCAGCTTAAGGGGGCGTTCTGGAGATACGCAGTATTTT. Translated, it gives CASSLRGRSGDTQYF.

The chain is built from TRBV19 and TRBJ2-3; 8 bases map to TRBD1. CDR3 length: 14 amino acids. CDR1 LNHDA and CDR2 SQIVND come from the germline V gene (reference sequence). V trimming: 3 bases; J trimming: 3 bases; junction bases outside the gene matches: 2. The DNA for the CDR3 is TGTGCCAGTAGTATTGGACAGGGAACAGATACGCAGTATTTT. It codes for CASSIGQGTDTQYF.

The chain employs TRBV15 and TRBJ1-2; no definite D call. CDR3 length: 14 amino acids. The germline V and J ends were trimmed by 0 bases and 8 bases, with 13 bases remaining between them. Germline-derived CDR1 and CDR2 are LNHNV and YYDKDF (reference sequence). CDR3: CATSRDLGSGGYTF. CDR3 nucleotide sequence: TGTGCCACCAGCAGAGATCTCGGGAGTGGCGGCTACACCTTC.

This CDR3 is CASSYTSGWEKTQYF. The CDR3 bases are TGTGCCAGCAGTTACACGTCAGGCTGGGAGAAGACCCAGTACTTC. The chain employs TRBV6-5 and TRBJ2-5; tentative D call: TRBD2 (5 bases). V lost 2 bases to trimming and J lost 6 bases, with 16 bases between them. Germline CDR1 and CDR2: MNHEY and SVGAGI. The CDR3 runs to 15 residues.